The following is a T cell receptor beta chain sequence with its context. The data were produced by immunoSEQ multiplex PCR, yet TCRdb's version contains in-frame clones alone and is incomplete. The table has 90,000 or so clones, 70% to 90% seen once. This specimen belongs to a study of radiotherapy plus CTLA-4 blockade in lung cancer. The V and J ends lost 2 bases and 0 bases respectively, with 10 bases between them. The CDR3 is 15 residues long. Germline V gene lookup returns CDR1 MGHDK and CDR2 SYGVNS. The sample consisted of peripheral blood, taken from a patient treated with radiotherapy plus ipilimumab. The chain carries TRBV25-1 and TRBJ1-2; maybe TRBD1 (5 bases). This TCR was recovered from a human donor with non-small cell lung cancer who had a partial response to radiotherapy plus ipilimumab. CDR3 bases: TGTGCCAGCAGTGAACAGGGTCAAGCTAACTATGGCTACACCTTC. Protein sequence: CASSEQGQANYGYTF.